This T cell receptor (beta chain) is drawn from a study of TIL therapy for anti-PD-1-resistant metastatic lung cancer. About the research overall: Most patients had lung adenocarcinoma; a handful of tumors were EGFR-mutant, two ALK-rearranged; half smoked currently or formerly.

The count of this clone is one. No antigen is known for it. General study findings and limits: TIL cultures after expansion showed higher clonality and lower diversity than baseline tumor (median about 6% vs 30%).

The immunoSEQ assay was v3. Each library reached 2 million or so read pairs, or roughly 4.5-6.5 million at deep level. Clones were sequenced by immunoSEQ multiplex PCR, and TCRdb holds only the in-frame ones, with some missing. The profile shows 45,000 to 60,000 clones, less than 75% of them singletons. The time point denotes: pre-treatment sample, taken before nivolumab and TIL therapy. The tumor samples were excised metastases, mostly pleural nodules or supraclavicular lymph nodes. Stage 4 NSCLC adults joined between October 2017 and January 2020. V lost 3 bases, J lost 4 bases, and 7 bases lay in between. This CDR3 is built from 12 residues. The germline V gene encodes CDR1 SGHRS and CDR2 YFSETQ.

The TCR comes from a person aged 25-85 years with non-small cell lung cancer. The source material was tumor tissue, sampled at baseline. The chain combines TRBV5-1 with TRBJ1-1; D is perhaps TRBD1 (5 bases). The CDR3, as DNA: TGCGCCAGCAGCTGGGGGTCCACTGAAGCTTTCTTT. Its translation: CASSWGSTEAFF.